Listed below are T cell receptor beta chains from one sample, sequenced in a study of long-term antiretroviral therapy in people with HIV. The data were produced by immunoSEQ multiplex PCR, yet TCRdb's version contains in-frame clones alone and is incomplete. The sample holds about 39,000 clones, 85% to 90% seen once. The sequenced sample was unsorted PBMCs, obtained 3.1 years after starting antiretroviral therapy. The receptors stem from a woman aged 45-65 years with HIV. The CDR3 runs from the conserved cysteine through the conserved F or W. Fields, in order: CDR3 DNA, CDR3 protein, J gene, V gene, D gene, clone size. The D gene is left open where the match is weak. For some rows the clone size is stated as once, few or many, or as a class when expanded; others skip it.

TGTGCCAGCAGTTTAGGGACAGGGCCCTACGAGCAGTACTTC CASSLGTGPYEQYF TRBJ2-7 TRBV27 TRBD1 -
TGTGCCAGCAGCTTTTACAGGGGCATGGGTGAGCAGTTCTTC CASSFYRGMGEQFF TRBJ2-1 TRBV5-8 TRBD1 few
TGTGCCAGCAGCTCCTTGGGGGCTAGGAGTCAGCCCCAGCATTTT CASSSLGARSQPQHF TRBJ1-5 TRBV7-2 - -
TGTGCCAGCAGCTTGGTTCCCGGGACAGGGGGCACTGGCTACACCTTC CASSLVPGTGGTGYTF TRBJ1-2 TRBV5-6 TRBD1 -
TGTGCCAGCACAGACACGGCGAACATTCAGTACTTC CASTDTANIQYF TRBJ2-4 TRBV6-5 - -
TGCGCCAGCAGCCAAGGGTCCGGGAACTATGGCTACACCTTC CASSQGSGNYGYTF TRBJ1-2 TRBV4-3 - once
TGTGCCAGCAGGGAGGGACAGGGGCCGTATGGCTACACCTTC CASREGQGPYGYTF TRBJ1-2 TRBV9 TRBD1 -
TGTGCCATCACCCCCCGGGGACTAGCGGGGCCCCACTACGAGCAGTACTTC CAITPRGLAGPHYEQYF TRBJ2-7 TRBV10-3 TRBD2 -
TGTGCCAGCAGCTTAGTCGGACAGGGGTTAGACTATGGCTACACCTTC CASSLVGQGLDYGYTF TRBJ1-2 TRBV7-2 TRBD1 -
TGTGCCAGCAGCTTTCGGTACCAAGAGACCCAGTACTTC CASSFRYQETQYF TRBJ2-5 TRBV7-9 - -
TGTGCCAGCAGCCCTAGCTGGGACAGGGTAGATGGCTACACCTTC CASSPSWDRVDGYTF TRBJ1-2 TRBV7-3 TRBD1 -
TGTGCCTGGACCGTTAACAGGGGAAGCACTGAAGCTTTCTTT CAWTVNRGSTEAFF TRBJ1-1 TRBV30 TRBD1 -
TGTGCCAGCATTCGGGACGGGCCTAGGGAAGCTTTCTTT CASIRDGPREAFF TRBJ1-1 TRBV25-1 - once
TGTGCCAGCAGCCGCTCAGACCCAACGGGGCTAGAGACCCAGTACTTC CASSRSDPTGLETQYF TRBJ2-5 TRBV11-2 - once
TGTGCCAGCAGTCCCCGGTGGGGACAAGAGACCCAGTACTTC CASSPRWGQETQYF TRBJ2-5 TRBV7-2 - -
TGCGTCAGCAGCCTGATTGGGGATAGGGCAGATACGCAGTATTTT CVSSLIGDRADTQYF TRBJ2-3 TRBV5-1 - -
TGTGCCAGCAGCCCGCTCGCCACAGGGGGTGGTAATCAGCCCCAGCATTTT CASSPLATGGGNQPQHF TRBJ1-5 TRBV27 TRBD1 -
TGTGCCAGCAGCCCCCTGACAGGGCTCAACGAGCAGTACTTC CASSPLTGLNEQYF TRBJ2-7 TRBV27 TRBD1 -
TGTGCCTGGAGTATATCAGGGGGGGGGACTGAAGCTTTCTTT CAWSISGGGTEAFF TRBJ1-1 TRBV30 TRBD1 once
TGTGCCAGCAGTTCCCGGACTAGCGGTGACGAGCAGTACTTC CASSSRTSGDEQYF TRBJ2-7 TRBV6-5 TRBD2 -
TGTGCCAGCAGCTTAGAGACAGGGGGCTATGGCTACACCTTC CASSLETGGYGYTF TRBJ1-2 TRBV7-9 TRBD1 once
TGTGCCAGCAGCGTAGCGGCTCAGGGGACCCAGTACTTC CASSVAAQGTQYF TRBJ2-5 TRBV9 - -
TGTGCCAGCAGCTTGGCAGATTCCGGGGTTTGGAGGGTGGACGACGAGCAGTACTTC CASSLADSGVWRVDDEQYF TRBJ2-7 TRBV5-5 - -
TGTGCCAGCAGTTTAACCGGGGGCCCTTACGAGCAGTACTTC CASSLTGGPYEQYF TRBJ2-7 TRBV27 - -
TGTGCCAGCAGTTACTCAACAGGGTCCAATCAGCCCCAGCATTTT CASSYSTGSNQPQHF TRBJ1-5 TRBV6-6 - -
TGTGCCAGCAGACGGGGAGGGGTGGATACCTACGAGCAGTACTTC CASRRGGVDTYEQYF TRBJ2-7 TRBV27 TRBD2 -
TGTGCCAGCAGTGAAAGATGGCAGGCGCTCGGGAATTCACCCCTCCACTTT CASSERWQALGNSPLHF TRBJ1-6 TRBV2 - -
TGTGCCAGCAGTTACCAACCCGCGGGGGTCACAGATACGCAGTATTTT CASSYQPAGVTDTQYF TRBJ2-3 TRBV6-6 TRBD2 once
TGTGCCAGCAGCTTAGCGGTCCAGGGGGCTGAAGCTTTCTTT CASSLAVQGAEAFF TRBJ1-1 TRBV7-8 TRBD1 -
TGTGCCAGCAGCCTAGCACCTAGCGGCCTTAACTACGAGCAGTACTTC CASSLAPSGLNYEQYF TRBJ2-7 TRBV9 TRBD2 -
TGTGCCAGCAGCAACGAAGGGGGGACAGATACGCAGTATTTT CASSNEGGTDTQYF TRBJ2-3 TRBV9 - -
TGCGCCAGCAGCCAAGACAGTAGGAGCAATCAGCCCCAGCATTTT CASSQDSRSNQPQHF TRBJ1-5 TRBV4-3 - -
TGTGCCAGCAGCTTATACTCGGTGGGCATTCAGTACTTC CASSLYSVGIQYF TRBJ2-4 TRBV7-9 - -
TGTGCCAGCAGTTTATCCCCTCGCATACGGAACACTGAAGCTTTCTTT CASSLSPRIRNTEAFF TRBJ1-1 TRBV28 - -
TGTGCCAGCAGCCCCCTTGAGGGGCGCACTGAAGCTTTCTTT CASSPLEGRTEAFF TRBJ1-1 TRBV14 - -
TGTGCCAGCAGCGTAGGACCCCCGGGACGGGACAGGGCCACTGAAGCTTTCTTT CASSVGPPGRDRATEAFF TRBJ1-1 TRBV9 TRBD1 -
TGCAGCGTATACCGGACAGGGGGATTTGTCGCAGATACGCAGTATTTT CSVYRTGGFVADTQYF TRBJ2-3 TRBV29-1 TRBD1 -
TGTGCCAGCAGCCTCCGGGACAGGGGGCTTCACGAGCAGTACTTC CASSLRDRGLHEQYF TRBJ2-7 TRBV6-5 TRBD1 -
TGTGCCACCGATCCCGGGCTCGTTAACTATGGCTACACCTTC CATDPGLVNYGYTF TRBJ1-2 TRBV7-9 - once
TGTGCCAGCAGCTCCAGGGGGCGATCACCCCTCCACTTT CASSSRGRSPLHF TRBJ1-6 TRBV7-2 TRBD1 -